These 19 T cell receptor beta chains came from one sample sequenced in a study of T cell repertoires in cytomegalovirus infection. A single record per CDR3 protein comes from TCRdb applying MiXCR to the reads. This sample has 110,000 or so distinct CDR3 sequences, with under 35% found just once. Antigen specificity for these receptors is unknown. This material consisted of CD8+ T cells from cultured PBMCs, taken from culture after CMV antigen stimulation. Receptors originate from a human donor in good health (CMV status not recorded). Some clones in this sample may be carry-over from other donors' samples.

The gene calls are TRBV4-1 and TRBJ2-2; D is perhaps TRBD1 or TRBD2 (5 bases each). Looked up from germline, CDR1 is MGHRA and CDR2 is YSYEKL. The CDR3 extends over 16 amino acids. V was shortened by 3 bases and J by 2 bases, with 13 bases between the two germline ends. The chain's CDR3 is CASSHREGGNTGELFF. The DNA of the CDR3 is TGCGCCAGCAGCCACAGGGAAGGAGGTAACACCGGGGAGCTGTTTTTT.

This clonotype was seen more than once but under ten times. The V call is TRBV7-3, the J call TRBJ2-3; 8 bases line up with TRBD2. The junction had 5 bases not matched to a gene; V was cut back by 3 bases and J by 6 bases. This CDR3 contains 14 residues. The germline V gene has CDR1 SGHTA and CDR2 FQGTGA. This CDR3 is CASSFGGGRDTQYF. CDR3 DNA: TGTGCCAGCAGCTTCGGCGGGGGGCGGGATACGCAGTATTTT. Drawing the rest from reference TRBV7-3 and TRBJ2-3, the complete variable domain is GAGVSQTPSNKVTEKGKYVELRCDPISGHTALYWYRQSLGQGPEFLIYFQGTGAADDSGLPNDRFFAVRPEGSVSTLKIQRTERGDSAVYLCASSFGGGRDTQYFGPGTRLTVL.

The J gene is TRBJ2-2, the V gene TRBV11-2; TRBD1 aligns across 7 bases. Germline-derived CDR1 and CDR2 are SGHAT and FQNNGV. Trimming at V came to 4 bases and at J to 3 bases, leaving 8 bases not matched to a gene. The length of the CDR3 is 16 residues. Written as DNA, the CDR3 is TGTGCCAGCAGCTCCACAGGGGAAGTGCACACCGGGGAGCTGTTTTTT. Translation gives CASSSTGEVHTGELFF. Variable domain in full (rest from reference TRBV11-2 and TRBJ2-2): EAGVAQSPRYKIIEKRQSVAFWCNPISGHATLYWYQQILGQGPKLLIQFQNNGVVDDSQLPKDRFSAERLKGVDSTLKIQPAKLEDSAVYLCASSSTGEVHTGELFFGEGSRLTVL.

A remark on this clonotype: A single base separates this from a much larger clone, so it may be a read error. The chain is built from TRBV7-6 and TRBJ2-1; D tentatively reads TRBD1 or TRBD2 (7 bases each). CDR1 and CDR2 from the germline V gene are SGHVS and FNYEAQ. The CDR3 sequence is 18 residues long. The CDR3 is CTSSLGGGGSFSYNEQFF. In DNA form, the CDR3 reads TGTACCAGCAGCTTAGGGGGCGGGGGCTCGTTTTCCTACAATGAGCAGTTCTTC.

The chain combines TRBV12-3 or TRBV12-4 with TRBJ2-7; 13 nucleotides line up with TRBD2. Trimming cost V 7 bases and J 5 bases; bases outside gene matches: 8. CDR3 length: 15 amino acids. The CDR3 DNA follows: TGTGCCAGCACCACCGTCGGGACTAGCGGGGACGAGCAGTACTTC. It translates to CASTTVGTSGDEQYF.

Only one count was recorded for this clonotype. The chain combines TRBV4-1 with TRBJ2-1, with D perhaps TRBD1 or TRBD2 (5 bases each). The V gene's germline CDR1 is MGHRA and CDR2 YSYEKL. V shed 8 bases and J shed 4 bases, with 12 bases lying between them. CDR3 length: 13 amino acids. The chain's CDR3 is CASQVWGYNEQFF. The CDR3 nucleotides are TGCGCCAGCCAAGTTTGGGGGTACAATGAGCAGTTCTTC.

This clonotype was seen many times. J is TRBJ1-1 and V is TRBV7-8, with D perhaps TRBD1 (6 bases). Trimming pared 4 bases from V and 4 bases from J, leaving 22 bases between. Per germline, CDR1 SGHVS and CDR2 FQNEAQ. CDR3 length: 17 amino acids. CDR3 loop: CASSSSVGGTFGTEAFF. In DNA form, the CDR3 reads TGTGCCAGCAGCTCATCTGTTGGGGGCACGTTTGGCACTGAAGCTTTCTTT.

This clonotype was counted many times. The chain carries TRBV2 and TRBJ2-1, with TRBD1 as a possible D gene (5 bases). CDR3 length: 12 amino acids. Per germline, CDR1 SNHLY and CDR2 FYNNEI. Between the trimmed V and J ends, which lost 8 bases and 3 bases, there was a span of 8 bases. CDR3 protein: CASGADYNEQFF. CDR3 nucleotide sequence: TGTGCCAGCGGGGCAGACTACAATGAGCAGTTCTTC.

CDR3 nucleotides: TGTGCCAGCAGCGCCGAACTAGCGGGGGGCGGCTACGAGCAGTACTTC. It specifies CASSAELAGGGYEQYF. This chain links TRBV5-4 with TRBJ2-7; 12 bases map to TRBD2. Trimming at V came to 4 bases and at J to 3 bases, leaving 8 bases not matched to a gene. From germline, CDR1 is SGHNT and CDR2 YYREEE (reference sequence). This CDR3 region has 16 residues.

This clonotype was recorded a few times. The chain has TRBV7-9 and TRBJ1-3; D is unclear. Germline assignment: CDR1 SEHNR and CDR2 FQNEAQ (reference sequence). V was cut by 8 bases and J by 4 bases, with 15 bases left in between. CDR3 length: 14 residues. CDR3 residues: CASDRGGYGNTIYF. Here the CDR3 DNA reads TGTGCCAGCGACCGCGGAGGTTACGGAAACACCATATATTTT.

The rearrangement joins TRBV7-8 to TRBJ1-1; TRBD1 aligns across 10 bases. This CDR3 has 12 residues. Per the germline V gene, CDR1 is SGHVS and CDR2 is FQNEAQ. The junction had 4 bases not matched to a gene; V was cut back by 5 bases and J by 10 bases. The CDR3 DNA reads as TGTGCCAGCAGCGACTGGGACAGGGGAGCTTTCTTT. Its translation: CASSDWDRGAFF.

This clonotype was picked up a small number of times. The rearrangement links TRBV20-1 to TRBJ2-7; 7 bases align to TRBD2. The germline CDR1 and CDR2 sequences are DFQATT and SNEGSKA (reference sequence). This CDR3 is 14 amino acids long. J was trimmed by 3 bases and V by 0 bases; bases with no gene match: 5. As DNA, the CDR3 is TGCAGTGCTAGAGAGGGGGGGGTTGACTACGAGCAGTACTTC. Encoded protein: CSAREGGVDYEQYF.

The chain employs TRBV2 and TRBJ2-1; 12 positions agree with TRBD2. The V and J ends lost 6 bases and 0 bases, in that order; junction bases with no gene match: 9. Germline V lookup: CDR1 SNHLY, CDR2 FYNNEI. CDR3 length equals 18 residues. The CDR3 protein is CASRASGGAISSYNEQFF. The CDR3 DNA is TGTGCCAGCAGAGCTAGCGGGGGGGCTATAAGCTCCTACAATGAGCAGTTCTTC.

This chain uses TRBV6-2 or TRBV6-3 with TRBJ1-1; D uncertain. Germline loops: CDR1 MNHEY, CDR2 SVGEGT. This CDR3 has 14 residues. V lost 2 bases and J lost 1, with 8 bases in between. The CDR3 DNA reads TGTGCCAGCAGTTACGTCCCGGAGAACACTGAAGCTTTCTTT. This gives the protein CASSYVPENTEAFF.

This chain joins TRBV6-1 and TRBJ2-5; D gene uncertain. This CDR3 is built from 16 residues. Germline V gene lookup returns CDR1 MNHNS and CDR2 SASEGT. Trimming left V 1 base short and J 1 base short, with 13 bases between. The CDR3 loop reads CASSEETEPLQETQYF. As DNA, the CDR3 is TGTGCCAGCAGTGAAGAGACGGAACCGCTCCAAGAGACCCAGTACTTC.

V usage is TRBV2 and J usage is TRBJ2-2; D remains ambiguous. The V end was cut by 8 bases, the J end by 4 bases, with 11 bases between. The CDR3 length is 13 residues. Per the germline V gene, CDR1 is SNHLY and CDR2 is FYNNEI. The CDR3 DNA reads TGTGCCAGCCGGCGGTCGTCCACCGGGGAGCTGTTTTTT. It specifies CASRRSSTGELFF.

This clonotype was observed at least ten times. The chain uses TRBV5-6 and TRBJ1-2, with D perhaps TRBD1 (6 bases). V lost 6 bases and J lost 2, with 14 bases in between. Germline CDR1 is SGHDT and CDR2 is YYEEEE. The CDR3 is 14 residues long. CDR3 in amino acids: CASTEGGGNYGYTF. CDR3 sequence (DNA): TGTGCCAGCACCGAGGGGGGCGGAAACTATGGCTACACCTTC.

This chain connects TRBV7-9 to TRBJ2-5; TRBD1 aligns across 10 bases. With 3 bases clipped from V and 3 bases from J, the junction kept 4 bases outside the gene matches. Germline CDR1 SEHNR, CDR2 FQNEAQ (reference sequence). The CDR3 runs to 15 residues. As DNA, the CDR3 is TGTGCCAGCAGCTTTACGACAGGGGGCAAAGAGACCCAGTACTTC. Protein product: CASSFTTGGKETQYF. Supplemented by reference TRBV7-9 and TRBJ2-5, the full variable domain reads DTGVSQNPRHKITKRGQNVTFRCDPISEHNRLYWYRQTLGQGPEFLTYFQNEAQLEKSRLLSDRFSAERPKGSFSTLEIQRTEQGDSAMYLCASSFTTGGKETQYFGPGTRLLVL.

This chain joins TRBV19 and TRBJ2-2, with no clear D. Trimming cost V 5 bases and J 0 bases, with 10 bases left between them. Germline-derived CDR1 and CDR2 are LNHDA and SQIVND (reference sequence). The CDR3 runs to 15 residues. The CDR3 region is CASSVRRSNTGELFF. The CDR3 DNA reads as TGTGCCAGTAGTGTAAGACGGTCGAACACCGGGGAGCTGTTTTTT.